This TCR beta chain was identified during a study of PD-1 blockade in classical Hodgkin lymphoma. The CDR3 has 15 residues. Trimming removed 1 base from V and 3 bases from J, with 10 bases in between. CDR1 MNHNS and CDR2 SASEGT come from the germline V gene. Every patient was affected by relapse after autologous stem cell transplantation, while exposure to brentuximab vedotin was not uniform. Negative magnetic selection isolated CD4+ T cells from thawed PBMCs. This table comes from immunoSEQ multiplex PCR, and its TCRdb copy is limited to in-frame clones, with some not included. This table holds around 13,000 clones, 75% to 90% found once.

The sequenced sample was CD4+ T cells from blood, obtained at baseline. This TCR was recovered from a human donor with classical Hodgkin lymphoma. This rearrangement joins TRBV6-1 to TRBJ1-5; a weak D match, TRBD1 (5 bases). CDR3 coding DNA: TGTGCCAGCAGTGAAGGGGGACTGGCCAATCAGCCCCAGCATTTT. Translating gives CASSEGGLANQPQHF.